The sequence of this TCR beta chain was determined in a study of T cells in Graves' hyperthyroidism and ophthalmopathy (dated by TCRdb to about 2019). At the level of the whole study: Peripheral blood was collected at initial diagnosis, before any treatment. TCR V-J signatures able to tell the groups apart were searched for in a discovery cohort of 100 patients, of whom roughly 42 had Graves' ophthalmopathy and 55 to 65 had stable Graves' hyperthyroidism. The paper reports TCR Vbeta CDR3 sequencing of roughly 140 peripheral blood samples: some 41 ophthalmopathy, roughly 74 hyperthyroidism and 17 progressor patients. The 75 to 100 discovery patients were randomly split 7:3 into training and test sets. Once sampling was done, hyperthyroidism patients were given methimazole at a starting dose of 30 mg daily, whereas ophthalmopathy patients were given high-dose intravenous methylprednisolone. An independent validation cohort of around 20 hyperthyroidism patients and approximately 16 patients who later progressed to ophthalmopathy tested prospective prediction of ophthalmopathy. Thyroid tissue and blood T-cell repertoires from about six Graves' hyperthyroidism patients were also compared in the study. The investigation overall reported the following: In validation, the model predicted progression to ophthalmopathy a median of about 6.8 months before onset, with 70% to 71% sensitivity and roughly 79% specificity. A model built on a 13 V-J signature distinguished ophthalmopathy from stable hyperthyroidism, reaching roughly 88% sensitivity and around 81% specificity in cross-validation and 80%/75% in testing. Sample size was not statistically predetermined, and blinding of investigators to group allocation was not performed. Blood samples also contained most of the expanded thyroid clonotypes (frequency above 0.001), which suggests that blood repertoires may reflect thyroid immune responses.

TCR beta CDR3 regions were amplified from RNA transcripts. The TCR CDR3 was subjected to a first round of RT-PCR using the HTBI primer set and the Qiagen OneStep RT-PCR kit. The libraries were constructed in a second round of multiplex PCR and then size-selected and purified. Sequencing of the libraries was done on an Illumina HiSeq2000 using paired-end 100 bp reads. As for the original processing: SOAPnuke was used to process the raw data, removing reads that contained adapters or uncalled bases, had a mean Phred below 15, or lacked an exact match to the constant primer or identifier. COPE v1.2.5 was used to merge the high-quality paired reads, and each unique nucleotide sequence was defined as a clonotype. MiTCR v1.1 was used to align clonotypes to the IMGT TRBV, TRBD and TRBJ reference segments. Analysis was restricted to V-J combinations with a frequency above 0.0001, which covered 98% to 99.2% of repertoires. A TCS score was defined as the ratio between F50 (clonal expansion) and ExV (chaos), using BLOSUM62-based TCRdist between CDR3 peptides within each V-J. Welch's t-statistics and random forest reduced around 520 V-J features to 10 to 15, which were used in a naive Bayes classifier (R e1071). TCRdb applied fastp at Q25 and MiXCR to the public reads, then kept only in-frame beta chains. Rows are combined by CDR3 protein, so each entry shows the most common genes and DNA. The authors' filters were not applied to this entry. The sample table contains some 350,000 distinct CDR3 sequences; only one count was recorded for less than 20% of them. The ten largest account for around a quarter of the sample.

This clonotype was recorded a few times. What this receptor recognizes is not known. Base quality data are lacking; no much larger clone is found one base away. Hyperthyroidism patients were aged 18 to 65 years and newly diagnosed, with disease duration of less than 2 months. Exclusion was applied to patients with uncontrolled infections, other autoimmune diseases, pregnancy or lactation. Diagnoses relied on clinical symptoms, serum thyroxine and TRAb, thyroid ultrasound and orbital computed tomography. For progressor patients, blood was drawn at the first diagnosis of hyperthyroidism, before any ophthalmopathy symptoms had appeared. PBMCs were isolated from about 9.2 ml of fresh peripheral blood by Ficoll-Paque density gradient centrifugation. Progressor patients were first diagnosed with Graves' hyperthyroidism and then developed ophthalmopathy during follow-up. Total RNA was extracted using Trizol reagent, and RNA quality was assessed on an Agilent 2100 Bioanalyzer.

Input material: blood. This receptor was obtained from a woman between 18 and 30 years old with Graves' hyperthyroidism that later progressed to Graves' ophthalmopathy.

The DNA is TGTGCCAGCAGTAAGGAAGGCGGGGCCCATCAGCCCCAGCATTTT. It translates as CASSKEGGAHQPQHF. The chain links TRBV6-7 with TRBJ1-5; TRBD1 is a weak D gene call, 5 bases matching. TRBV6-7 is an open reading frame, and its role is uncertain. Measured from the cysteine to the phenylalanine, the CDR3 is 15 residues long. Here the CDR3 DNA is all that survives: 45 bases in frame from base 1. Trimming takes 5 bases from V and 5 bases from J, and the germline ends sit 16 bases apart.